This passage covers 3 T cell receptor beta chains from one sample sequenced in a study of blood T cells in healthy people across ages. Next came a second PCR, run for about 6 to 11 cycles, which used a sample-barcoded 5' primer along with a J-beta primer mix. MiXCR was run by TCRdb on the 5' RACE reads, yielding one entry per CDR3 protein. The data contain hundreds of thousands of distinct CDR3 sequences, around 21% of them singletons. The sample comprised blood. These receptors were collected from a man aged 65 to 79 in good health.

This clonotype has only a few counts. The V call is TRBV6-2 or TRBV6-3, the J call TRBJ2-5, with 9 bases identical to TRBD1. The J call may be faulty, since TRBJ2-7 better matches the DNA end. The CDR3 is 16 residues long. Germline V lookup: CDR1 MNHEY, CDR2 SVGEGT. CDR3 DNA sequence: TGTGCCAGCAGTTACTCCGCCGGGACAGGGCTCGACGAGCAGTACTTC. Amino acids: CASSYSAGTGLDEQYF.

This clonotype was observed at least ten times. In DNA form, the CDR3 reads TGTGCCAGCAGCCAAGGCCGCCAGGTGATGGGGACCCAGTACTTC. Amino acid sequence: CASSQGRQVMGTQYF. J is TRBJ2-5 and V is TRBV3-1; D remains unclear. The V and J ends lost 1 base and 7 bases respectively, with 16 bases between them. The CDR3 extends over 15 amino acids. Germline CDR1 and CDR2: LGHDT and YNNKEL (reference sequence).

The chain has TRBV14 and TRBJ2-1, with D perhaps TRBD1 (5 bases). Germline V gene data show CDR1 as SGHDN and CDR2 as FVKESK. The CDR3 runs to 13 residues. Trimming left V 1 base short and J 9 bases short, with 10 bases between. DNA for the CDR3: TGTGCCAGCAGCCAAGGAAGGGGCGGTGAGCAGTTCTTC. It translates to CASSQGRGGEQFF. Supplemented by reference TRBV14 and TRBJ2-1, the full variable domain reads EAGVTQFPSHSVIEKGQTVTLRCDPISGHDNLYWYRRVMGKEIKFLLHFVKESKQDESGMPNNRFLAERTGGTYSTLKVQPAELEDSGVYFCASSQGRGGEQFFGPGTRLTVL.